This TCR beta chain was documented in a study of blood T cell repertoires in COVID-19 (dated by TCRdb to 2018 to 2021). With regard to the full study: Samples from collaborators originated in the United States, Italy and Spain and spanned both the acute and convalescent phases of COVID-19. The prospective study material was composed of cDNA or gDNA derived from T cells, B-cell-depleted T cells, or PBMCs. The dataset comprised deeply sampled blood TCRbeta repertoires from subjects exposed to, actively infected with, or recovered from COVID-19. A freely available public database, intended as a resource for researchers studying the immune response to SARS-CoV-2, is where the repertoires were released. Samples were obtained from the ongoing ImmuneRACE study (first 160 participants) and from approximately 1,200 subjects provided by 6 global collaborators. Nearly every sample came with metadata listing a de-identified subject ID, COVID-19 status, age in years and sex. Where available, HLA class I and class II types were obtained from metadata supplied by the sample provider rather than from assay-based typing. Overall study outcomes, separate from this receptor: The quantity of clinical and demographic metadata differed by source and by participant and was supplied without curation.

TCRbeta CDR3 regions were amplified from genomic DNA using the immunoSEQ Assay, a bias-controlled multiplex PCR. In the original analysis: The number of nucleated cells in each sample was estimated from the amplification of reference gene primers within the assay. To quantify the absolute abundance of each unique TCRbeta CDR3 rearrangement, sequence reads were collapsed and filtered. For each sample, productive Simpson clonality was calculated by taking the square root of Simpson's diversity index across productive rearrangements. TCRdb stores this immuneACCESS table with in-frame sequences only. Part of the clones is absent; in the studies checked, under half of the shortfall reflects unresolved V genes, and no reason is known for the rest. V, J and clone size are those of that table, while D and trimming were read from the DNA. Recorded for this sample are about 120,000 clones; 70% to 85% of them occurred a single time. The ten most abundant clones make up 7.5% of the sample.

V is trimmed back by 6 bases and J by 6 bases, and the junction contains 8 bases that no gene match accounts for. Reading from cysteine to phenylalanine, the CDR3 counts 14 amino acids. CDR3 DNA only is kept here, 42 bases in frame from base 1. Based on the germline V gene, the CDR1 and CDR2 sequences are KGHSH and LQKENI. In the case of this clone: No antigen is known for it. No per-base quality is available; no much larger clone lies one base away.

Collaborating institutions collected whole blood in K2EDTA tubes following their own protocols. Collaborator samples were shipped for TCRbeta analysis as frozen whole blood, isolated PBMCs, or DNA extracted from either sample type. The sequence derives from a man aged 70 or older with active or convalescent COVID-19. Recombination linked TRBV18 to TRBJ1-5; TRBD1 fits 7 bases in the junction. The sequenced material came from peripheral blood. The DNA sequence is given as TGTGCCAGCTCGGCTACAGGGGACACTCAGCCCCAGCATTTT. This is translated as CASSATGDTQPQHF.